The 8 T cell receptor beta chains given below trace back to one sample, sequenced in a study of T cells after yellow fever vaccination. TCRdb re-analysed the 5' RACE reads in MiXCR, keeping a single row per CDR3 protein. The sample yields fewer than 150,000 distinct CDR3 sequences, roughly 7.2% seen once. Sample: CD4+ T cells sorted from PBMCs, taken 45 days after the first yellow fever vaccination. Receptors originate from a man aged 18 to 30 who received the YFV17D yellow fever vaccine.

This clonotype came up a few times. The gene calls are TRBV28 and TRBJ1-3; possible D gene TRBD1, 5 bases. Trimming took 4 bases from V and 4 from J, leaving 14 bases between them. Germline V gene data show CDR1 as MDHEN and CDR2 as SYDVKM. This CDR3 is 15 amino acids long. The CDR3 nucleotides read TGTGCCAGCAGTTCCTTGGGACTGCCCGGAAACACCATATATTTT. It specifies CASSSLGLPGNTIYF. Full variable domain (remainder filled in from reference TRBV28 and TRBJ1-3): DVKVTQSSRYLVKRTGEKVFLECVQDMDHENMFWYRQDPGLGLRLIYFSYDVKMKEKGDIPEGYSVSREKKERFSLILESASTNQTSMYLCASSSLGLPGNTIYFGEGSWLTVV.

This clonotype came up many times. The rearrangement links TRBV12-3 or TRBV12-4 to TRBJ1-1; 10 bases are shared with TRBD1. After removal of 5 bases from V and 1 base from J, the junction contained 7 bases not matched to a gene. This CDR3 is 16 amino acids long. The CDR3 protein is CASSLGQGEGNTEAFF. For the CDR3, the DNA is TGTGCCAGCAGTCTAGGACAGGGGGAAGGGAACACTGAAGCTTTCTTT.

V is TRBV4-3 and J is TRBJ2-2, with D possibly matching TRBD1 (5 bases). Deletions cut 2 bases from V and 4 bases from J, with 11 bases between. CDR1 is LGHNA and CDR2 is YSLEER in the germline V gene. The CDR3 is 15 amino acids. CDR3 nucleotide sequence: TGCGCCAGCAGCCAAAACAGGAGATCCACCGGGGAGCTGTTTTTT. It is translated as CASSQNRRSTGELFF.

This clonotype was counted at least ten times. CDR3 amino acids: CASSPSREGHTEAFF. The CDR3 DNA reads as TGTGCCAGCAGCCCCAGCAGGGAGGGTCACACTGAAGCTTTCTTT. The V and J genes are TRBV11-3 and TRBJ1-1; a weak D match, TRBD1 (5 bases). Germline loops: CDR1 SGHNT, CDR2 YENEEA. The CDR3 runs 15 residues. The V gene lost 5 bases and the J gene lost 3 bases, with 16 bases spanning the gap.

This clonotype was seen at least ten times. The chain joins TRBV6-5 to TRBJ2-3; weak D call: TRBD2 (6 bases). This CDR3 is 15 amino acids long. The V end lost 8 bases, the J end lost 0 bases, and 15 bases lay between the germline ends. The V gene's germline CDR1 is MNHEY and CDR2 SVGAGI. CDR3 DNA sequence: TGTGCCAGCCGACTAGGGGTGACTAGCACAGATACGCAGTATTTT. Translation: CASRLGVTSTDTQYF.

This clonotype occurred many times. V usage is TRBV3-1 and J usage is TRBJ2-3; D is unclear. This CDR3 spans 15 amino acids. Germline lookup yields CDR1 LGHDT and CDR2 YNNKEL (reference sequence). V was trimmed by 0 bases and J by 3 bases, leaving 10 bases between them. CDR3 sequence reads: CASSQDLMDTDTQYF. The CDR3 DNA reads as TGTGCCAGCAGCCAAGATCTCATGGATACAGATACGCAGTATTTT.

This clonotype has at least ten counts. This rearrangement joins TRBV29-1 to TRBJ1-1; D ambiguous. In germline, CDR1 is SQVTM, CDR2 ANQGSEA. The CDR3 sequence is 15 residues long. V was trimmed by 5 bases and J by 4 bases, leaving 20 bases between them. The CDR3 protein is CSVFEKNLGSTEAFF. In DNA form, the CDR3 reads TGCAGCGTTTTCGAGAAAAACCTTGGGAGCACTGAAGCTTTCTTT.

This clonotype was seen many times. The chain combines TRBV11-1 with TRBJ1-4, with 10 bases identical to TRBD1. Germline CDR1 reads SGHAT; CDR2 reads FQDESV (reference sequence). V lost 4 bases, J lost 6 bases, and 14 bases stayed unmatched. The CDR3 spans 18 residues. The CDR3 bases are TGTGCCAGCAGCTCCCCCGGGACAGGGGTCGGGGGGTATGAAAAACTGTTTTTT. This translates into CASSSPGTGVGGYEKLFF.